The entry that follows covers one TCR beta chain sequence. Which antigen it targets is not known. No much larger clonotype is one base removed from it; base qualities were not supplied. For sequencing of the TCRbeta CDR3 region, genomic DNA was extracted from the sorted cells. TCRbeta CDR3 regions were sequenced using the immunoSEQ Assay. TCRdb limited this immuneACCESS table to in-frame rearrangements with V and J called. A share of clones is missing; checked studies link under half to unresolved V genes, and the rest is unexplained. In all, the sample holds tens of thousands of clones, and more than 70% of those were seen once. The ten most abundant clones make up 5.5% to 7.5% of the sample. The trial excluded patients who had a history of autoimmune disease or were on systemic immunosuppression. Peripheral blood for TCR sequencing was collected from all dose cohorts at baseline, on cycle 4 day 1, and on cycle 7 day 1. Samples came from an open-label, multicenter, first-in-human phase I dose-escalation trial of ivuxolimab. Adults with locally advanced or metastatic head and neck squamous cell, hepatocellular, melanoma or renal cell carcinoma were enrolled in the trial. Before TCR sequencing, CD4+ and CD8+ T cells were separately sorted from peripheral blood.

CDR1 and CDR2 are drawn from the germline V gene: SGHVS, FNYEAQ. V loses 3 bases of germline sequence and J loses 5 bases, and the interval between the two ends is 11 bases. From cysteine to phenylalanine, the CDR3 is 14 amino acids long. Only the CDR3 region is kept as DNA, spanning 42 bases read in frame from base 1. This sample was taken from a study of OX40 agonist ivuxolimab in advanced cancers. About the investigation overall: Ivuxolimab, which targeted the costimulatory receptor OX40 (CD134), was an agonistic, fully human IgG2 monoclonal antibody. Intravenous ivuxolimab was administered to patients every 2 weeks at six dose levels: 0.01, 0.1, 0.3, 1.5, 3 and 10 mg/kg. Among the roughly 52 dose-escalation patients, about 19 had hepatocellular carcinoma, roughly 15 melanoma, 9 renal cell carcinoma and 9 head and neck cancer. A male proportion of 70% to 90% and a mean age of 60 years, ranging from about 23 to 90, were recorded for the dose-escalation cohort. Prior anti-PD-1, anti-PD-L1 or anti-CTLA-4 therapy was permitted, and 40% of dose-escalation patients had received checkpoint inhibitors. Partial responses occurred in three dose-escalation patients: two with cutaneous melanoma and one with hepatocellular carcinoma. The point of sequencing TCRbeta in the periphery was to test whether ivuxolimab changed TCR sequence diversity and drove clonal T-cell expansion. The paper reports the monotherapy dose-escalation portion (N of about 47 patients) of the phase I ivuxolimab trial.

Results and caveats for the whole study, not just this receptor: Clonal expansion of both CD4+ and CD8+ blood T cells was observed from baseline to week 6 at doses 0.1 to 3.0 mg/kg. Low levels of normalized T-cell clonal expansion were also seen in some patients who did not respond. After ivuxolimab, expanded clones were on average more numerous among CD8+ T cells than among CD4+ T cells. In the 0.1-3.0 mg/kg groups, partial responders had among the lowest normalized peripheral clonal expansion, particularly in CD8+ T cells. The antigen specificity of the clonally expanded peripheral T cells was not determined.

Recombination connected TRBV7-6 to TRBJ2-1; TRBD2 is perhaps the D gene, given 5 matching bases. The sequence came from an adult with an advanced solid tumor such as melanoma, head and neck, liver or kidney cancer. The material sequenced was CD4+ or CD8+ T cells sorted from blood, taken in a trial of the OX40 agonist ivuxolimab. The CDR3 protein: CASSFGVEDNEQFF. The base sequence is TGTGCCAGCAGCTTCGGGGTAGAAGACAATGAGCAGTTCTTC.